This T cell receptor (beta chain) emerged from a study of T cell repertoires in cytomegalovirus infection. Study context: Public TCR beta signature analysis indicated the presence of both CMV infection and matching HLA type.

Of note for this clonotype: Antigen unknown.

TCRdb passed the reads through MiXCR, listing each CDR3 protein once. This sample has about 680,000 distinct CDR3 sequences, with roughly 26% found just once. Findings of the study overall: The study found HLA-C-restricted CMV-specific TCR beta clonotypes dominating the ex vivo response.

This CDR3 region has 15 residues. Deletions cut 4 bases from V and 4 bases from J, with 16 bases between. Looked up from germline, CDR1 is SEHNR and CDR2 is FQNEAQ (reference sequence). This sequence joins TRBV7-9 and TRBJ1-1, with a tentative D call TRBD1 (6 bases). The origin of this receptor is a human donor in good health (CMV status not recorded). Some clones in this sample may be carry-over from other donors' samples. The sequencing input was CD8+ T cells from PBMCs. The CDR3 reads CASSSVGGSGTEAFF. The DNA of the CDR3 is TGTGCCAGCAGCTCCGTAGGGGGATCAGGCACTGAAGCTTTCTTT.